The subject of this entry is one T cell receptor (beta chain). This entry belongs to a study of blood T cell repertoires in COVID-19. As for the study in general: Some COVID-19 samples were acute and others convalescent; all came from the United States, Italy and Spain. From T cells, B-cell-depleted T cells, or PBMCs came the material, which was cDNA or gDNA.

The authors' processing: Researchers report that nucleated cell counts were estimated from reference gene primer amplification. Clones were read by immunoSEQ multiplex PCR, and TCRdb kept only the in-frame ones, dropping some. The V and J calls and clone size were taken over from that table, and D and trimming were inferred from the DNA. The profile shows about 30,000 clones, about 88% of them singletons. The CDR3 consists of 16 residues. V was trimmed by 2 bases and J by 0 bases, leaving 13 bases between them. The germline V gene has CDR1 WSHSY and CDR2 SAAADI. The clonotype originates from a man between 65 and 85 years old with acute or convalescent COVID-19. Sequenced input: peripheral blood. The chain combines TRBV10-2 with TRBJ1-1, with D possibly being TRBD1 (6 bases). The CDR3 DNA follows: TGCGCCAGCAGTGAGATGGGGGGGACAATGAACACTGAAGCTTTCTTT. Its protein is CASSEMGGTMNTEAFF.